This T cell receptor (beta chain) appears in the sequencing data of a study of blood T cells in healthy people across ages. This clonotype was seen a handful of times. Alongside a J-beta primer mix, a sample-barcoded 5' primer served in a second PCR lasting roughly 6 to 11 cycles. Each of the samples gave a minimum of 2.5 million paired-end reads that contained CDR3. MiXCR, applied by TCRdb to the 5' RACE reads, yields one record per CDR3 protein. Altogether more than 1.4 million distinct CDR3 sequences are present, about 40% being singletons, with the ten largest covering 7.9%. This CDR3 is 15 amino acids long. With 6 bases removed from V and 8 bases from J, the gap between germline ends came to 19 bases. Germline V gene sequence: CDR1 MNHNY, CDR2 SVGAGI (reference sequence).

The source material was blood. The V and J genes are TRBV6-6 and TRBJ1-4, with D perhaps matching TRBD1 (6 bases). This receptor was taken from a woman younger than 35 in good health. CDR3 sequence reads: CASSPSGQTEEKLFF. The CDR3 region has the DNA TGTGCCAGCAGCCCATCCGGACAGACGGAGGAAAAACTGTTTTTT.